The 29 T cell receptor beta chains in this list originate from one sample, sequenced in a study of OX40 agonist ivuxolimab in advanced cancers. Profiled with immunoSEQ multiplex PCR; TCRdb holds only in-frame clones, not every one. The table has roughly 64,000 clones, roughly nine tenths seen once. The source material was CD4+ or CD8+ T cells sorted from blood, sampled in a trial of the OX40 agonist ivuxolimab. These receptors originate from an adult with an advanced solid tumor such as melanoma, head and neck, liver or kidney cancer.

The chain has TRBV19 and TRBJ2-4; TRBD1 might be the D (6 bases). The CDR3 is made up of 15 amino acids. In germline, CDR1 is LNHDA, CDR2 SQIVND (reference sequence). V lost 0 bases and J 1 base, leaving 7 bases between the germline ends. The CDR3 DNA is TGTGCCAGTAGTATAGACAGGGGTGCCAAAAACATTCAGTACTTC. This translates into CASSIDRGAKNIQYF. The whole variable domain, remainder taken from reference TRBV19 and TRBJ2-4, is DGGITQSPKYLFRKEGQNVTLSCEQNLNHDAMYWYRQDPGQGLRLIYYSQIVNDFQKGDIAEGYSVSREKKESFPLTVTSAQKNPTAFYLCASSIDRGAKNIQYFGAGTRLSVL.

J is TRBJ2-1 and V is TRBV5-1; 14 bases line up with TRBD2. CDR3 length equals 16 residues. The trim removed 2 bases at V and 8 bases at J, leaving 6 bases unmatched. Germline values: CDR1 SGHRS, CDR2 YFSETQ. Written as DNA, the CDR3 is TGCGCCAGCAGCTTAGGGACTAGCGGGAGATTAGATGAGCAGTTCTTC. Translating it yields CASSLGTSGRLDEQFF.

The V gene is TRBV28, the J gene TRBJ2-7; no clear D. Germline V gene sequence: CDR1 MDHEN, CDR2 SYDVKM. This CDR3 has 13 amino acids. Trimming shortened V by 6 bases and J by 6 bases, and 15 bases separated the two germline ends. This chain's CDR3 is CASRPTGSREQYF. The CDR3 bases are TGTGCCAGCAGACCTACCGGAAGTCGCGAGCAGTACTTC. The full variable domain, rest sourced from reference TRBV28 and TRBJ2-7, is DVKVTQSSRYLVKRTGEKVFLECVQDMDHENMFWYRQDPGLGLRLIYFSYDVKMKEKGDIPEGYSVSREKKERFSLILESASTNQTSMYLCASRPTGSREQYFGPGTRLTVT.

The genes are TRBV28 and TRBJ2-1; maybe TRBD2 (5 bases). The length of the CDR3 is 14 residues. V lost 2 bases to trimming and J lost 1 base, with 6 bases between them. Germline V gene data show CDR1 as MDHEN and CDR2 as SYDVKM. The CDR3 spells CASSLGGSYNEQFF. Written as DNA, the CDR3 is TGTGCCAGCAGTTTAGGCGGGTCCTACAATGAGCAGTTCTTC.

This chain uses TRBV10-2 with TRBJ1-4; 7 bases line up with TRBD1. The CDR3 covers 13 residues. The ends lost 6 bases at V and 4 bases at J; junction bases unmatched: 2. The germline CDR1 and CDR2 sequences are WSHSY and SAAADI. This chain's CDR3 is CASRTGNNEKLFF. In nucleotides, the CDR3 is TGCGCCAGCAGGACAGGGAATAATGAAAAACTGTTTTTT.

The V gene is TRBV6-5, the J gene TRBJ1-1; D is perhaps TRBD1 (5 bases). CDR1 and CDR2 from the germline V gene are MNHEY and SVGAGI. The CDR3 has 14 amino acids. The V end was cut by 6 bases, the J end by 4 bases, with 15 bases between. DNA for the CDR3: TGTGCCAGCAGATCCCCGGGGGAGGGCACTGAAGCTTTCTTT. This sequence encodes CASRSPGEGTEAFF.

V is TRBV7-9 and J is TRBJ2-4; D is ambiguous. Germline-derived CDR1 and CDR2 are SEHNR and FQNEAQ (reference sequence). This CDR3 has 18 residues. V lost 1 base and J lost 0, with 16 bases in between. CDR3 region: CASSLGGKANVAKNIQYF. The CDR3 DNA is TGTGCCAGCAGCTTAGGGGGTAAGGCTAACGTAGCCAAAAACATTCAGTACTTC.

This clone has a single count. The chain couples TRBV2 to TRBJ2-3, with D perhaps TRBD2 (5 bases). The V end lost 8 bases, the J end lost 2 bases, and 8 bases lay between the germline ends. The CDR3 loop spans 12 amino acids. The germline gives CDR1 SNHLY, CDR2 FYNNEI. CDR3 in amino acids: CASAGNTDTQYF. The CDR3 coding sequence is TGTGCCAGCGCCGGGAACACAGATACGCAGTATTTT.

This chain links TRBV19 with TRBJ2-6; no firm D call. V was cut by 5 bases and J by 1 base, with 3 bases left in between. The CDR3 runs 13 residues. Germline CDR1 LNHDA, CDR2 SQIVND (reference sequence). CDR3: CASSESGANVLTF. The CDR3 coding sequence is TGTGCCAGTAGTGAATCTGGGGCCAACGTCCTGACTTTC. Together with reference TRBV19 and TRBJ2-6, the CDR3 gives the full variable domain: DGGITQSPKYLFRKEGQNVTLSCEQNLNHDAMYWYRQDPGQGLRLIYYSQIVNDFQKGDIAEGYSVSREKKESFPLTVTSAQKNPTAFYLCASSESGANVLTFGAGSRLTVL.

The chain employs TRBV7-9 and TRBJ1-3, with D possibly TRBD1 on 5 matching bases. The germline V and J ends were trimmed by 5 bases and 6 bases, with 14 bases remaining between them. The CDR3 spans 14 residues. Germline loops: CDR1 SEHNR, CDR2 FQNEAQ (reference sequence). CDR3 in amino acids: CASSPGTAENTIYF. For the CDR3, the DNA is TGTGCCAGCAGCCCCGGGACGGCAGAAAACACCATATATTTT. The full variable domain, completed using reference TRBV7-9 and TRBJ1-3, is DTGVSQNPRHKITKRGQNVTFRCDPISEHNRLYWYRQTLGQGPEFLTYFQNEAQLEKSRLLSDRFSAERPKGSFSTLEIQRTEQGDSAMYLCASSPGTAENTIYFGEGSWLTVV.

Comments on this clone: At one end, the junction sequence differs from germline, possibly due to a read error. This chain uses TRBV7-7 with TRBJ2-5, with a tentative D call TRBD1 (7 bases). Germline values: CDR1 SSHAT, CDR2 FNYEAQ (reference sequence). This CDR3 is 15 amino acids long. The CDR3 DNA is TGTGCTAGCAGCCAACAGGCGGGACAGCAAGAGACCCAGTACTTC. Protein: CASSQQAGQQETQYF.

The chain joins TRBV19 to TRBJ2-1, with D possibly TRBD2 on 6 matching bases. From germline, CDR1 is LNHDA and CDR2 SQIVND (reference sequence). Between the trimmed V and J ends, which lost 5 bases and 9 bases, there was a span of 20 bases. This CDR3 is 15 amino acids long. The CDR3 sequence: CASSFAGRGRGEQFF. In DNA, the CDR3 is TGTGCCAGTAGTTTCGCCGGGCGAGGGCGGGGTGAGCAGTTCTTC.

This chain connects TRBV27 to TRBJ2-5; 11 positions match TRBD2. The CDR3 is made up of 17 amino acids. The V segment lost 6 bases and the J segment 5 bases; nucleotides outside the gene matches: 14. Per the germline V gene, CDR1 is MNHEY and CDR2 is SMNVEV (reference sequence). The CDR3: CASSQNSGGGVTETQYF. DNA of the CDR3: TGTGCCAGCAGCCAAAATAGCGGGGGGGGTGTGACGGAGACCCAGTACTTC.

Written as DNA, the CDR3 is TGTGCCACCAGCAGAGCGGGGGACGGTACCACTGAAGCTTTCTTT. It is translated as CATSRAGDGTTEAFF. The chain is built from TRBV15 and TRBJ1-1; D perhaps matches TRBD1 (5 bases). With 1 base removed from V and 4 bases from J, the gap between germline ends came to 13 bases. Germline lookup yields CDR1 LNHNV and CDR2 YYDKDF (reference sequence). The CDR3 is 15 amino acids. The entire variable domain, with the rest obtained from reference TRBV15 and TRBJ1-1, is as follows: DAMVIQNPRYQVTQFGKPVTLSCSQTLNHNVMYWYQQKSSQAPKLLFHYYDKDFNNEADTPDNFQSRRPNTSFCFLDIRSPGLGDTAMYLCATSRAGDGTTEAFFGQGTRLTVV.

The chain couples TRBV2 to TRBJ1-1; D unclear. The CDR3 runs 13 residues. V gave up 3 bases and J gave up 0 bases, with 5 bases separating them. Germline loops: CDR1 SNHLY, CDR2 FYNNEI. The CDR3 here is CASSDSLNTEAFF. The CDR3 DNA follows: TGTGCCAGCAGTGACTCCCTGAACACTGAAGCTTTCTTT.

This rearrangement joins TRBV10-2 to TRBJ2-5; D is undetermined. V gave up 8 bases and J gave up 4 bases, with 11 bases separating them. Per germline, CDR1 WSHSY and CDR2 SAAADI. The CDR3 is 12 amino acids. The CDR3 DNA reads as TGCGCCAGCGGTCCAGATAGAGAGACCCAGTACTTC. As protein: CASGPDRETQYF.

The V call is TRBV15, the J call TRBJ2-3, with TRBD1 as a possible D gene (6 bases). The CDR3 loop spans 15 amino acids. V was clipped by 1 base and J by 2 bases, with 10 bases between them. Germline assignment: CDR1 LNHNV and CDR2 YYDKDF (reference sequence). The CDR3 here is CATSRAGAYTDTQYF. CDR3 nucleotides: TGTGCCACCAGCAGAGCAGGGGCCTACACAGATACGCAGTATTTT.

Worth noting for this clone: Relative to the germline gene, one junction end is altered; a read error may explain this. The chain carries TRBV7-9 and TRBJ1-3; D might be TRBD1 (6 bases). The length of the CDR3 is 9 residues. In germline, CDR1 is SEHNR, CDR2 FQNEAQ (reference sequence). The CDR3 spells CASSLGTDF. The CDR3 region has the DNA TGTGCCAGCAGCTTAGGGACAGATTTT. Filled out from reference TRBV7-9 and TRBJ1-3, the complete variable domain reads DTGVSQNPRHKITKRGQNVTFRCDPISEHNRLYWYRQTLGQGPEFLTYFQNEAQLEKSRLLSDRFSAERPKGSFSTLEIQRTEQGDSAMYLCASSLGTDFGEGSWLTVV.

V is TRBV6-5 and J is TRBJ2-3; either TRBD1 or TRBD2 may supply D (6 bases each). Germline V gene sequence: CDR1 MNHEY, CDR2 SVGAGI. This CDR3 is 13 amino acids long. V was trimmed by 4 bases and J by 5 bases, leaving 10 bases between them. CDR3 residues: CASSLGGKDTQYF. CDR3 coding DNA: TGTGCCAGCAGTTTAGGGGGGAAAGATACGCAGTATTTT.

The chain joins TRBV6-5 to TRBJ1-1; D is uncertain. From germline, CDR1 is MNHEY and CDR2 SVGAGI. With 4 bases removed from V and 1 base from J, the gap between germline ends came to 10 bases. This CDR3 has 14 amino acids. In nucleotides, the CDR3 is TGTGCCAGCAGTTCAGAACAGAAGAACACTGAAGCTTTCTTT. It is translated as CASSSEQKNTEAFF.

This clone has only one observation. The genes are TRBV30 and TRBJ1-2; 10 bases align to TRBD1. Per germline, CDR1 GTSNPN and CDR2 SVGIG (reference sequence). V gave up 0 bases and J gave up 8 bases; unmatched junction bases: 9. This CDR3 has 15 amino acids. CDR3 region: CAWSVRTGGTRGYTF. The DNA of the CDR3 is TGTGCCTGGAGTGTACGGACAGGGGGTACTCGCGGCTACACCTTC. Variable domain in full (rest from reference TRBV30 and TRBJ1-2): SQTIHQWPATLVQPVGSPLSLECTVEGTSNPNLYWYRQAAGRGLQLLFYSVGIGQISSEVPQNLSASRPQDRQFILSSKKLLLSDSGFYLCAWSVRTGGTRGYTFGSGTRLTVV.

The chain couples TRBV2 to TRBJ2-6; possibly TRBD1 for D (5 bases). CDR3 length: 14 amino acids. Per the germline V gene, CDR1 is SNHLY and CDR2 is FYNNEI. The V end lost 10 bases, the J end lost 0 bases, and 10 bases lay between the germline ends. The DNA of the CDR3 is TGTGCCAAGAAGCAGGGCTCTGGGGCCAACGTCCTGACTTTC. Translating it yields CAKKQGSGANVLTF.

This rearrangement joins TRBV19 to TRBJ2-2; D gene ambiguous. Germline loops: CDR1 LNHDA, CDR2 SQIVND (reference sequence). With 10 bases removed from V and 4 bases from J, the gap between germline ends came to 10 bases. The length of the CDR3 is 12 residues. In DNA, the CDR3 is TGTGCCACCCGACCCCCCACCGGGGAGCTGTTTTTT. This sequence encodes CATRPPTGELFF.

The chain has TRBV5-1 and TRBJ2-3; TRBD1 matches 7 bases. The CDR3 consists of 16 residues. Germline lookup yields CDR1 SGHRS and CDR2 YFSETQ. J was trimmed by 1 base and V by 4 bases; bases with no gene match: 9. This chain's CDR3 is CASSLSQGTGTDTQYF. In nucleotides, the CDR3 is TGCGCCAGCAGCCTCTCACAGGGGACAGGCACAGATACGCAGTATTTT.

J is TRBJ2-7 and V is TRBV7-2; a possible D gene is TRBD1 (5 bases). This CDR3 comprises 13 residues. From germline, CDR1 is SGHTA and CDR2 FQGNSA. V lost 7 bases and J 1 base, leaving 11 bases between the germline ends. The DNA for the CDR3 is TGTGCCAGCACGCCAGGGCCATCCTACGAGCAGTACTTC. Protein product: CASTPGPSYEQYF.

The CDR3 DNA sequence: TGTGCCATCAGTGATGGGGGAAGCTATGGCTACACCTTC. Its protein is CAISDGGSYGYTF. The V and J genes are TRBV10-3 and TRBJ1-2, with TRBD1 as a possible D gene (5 bases). There are 13 residues in the CDR3. V dropped 3 bases and J dropped 4 bases, with 9 bases sitting between them. CDR1 and CDR2 (germline): ENHRY, SYGVKD.

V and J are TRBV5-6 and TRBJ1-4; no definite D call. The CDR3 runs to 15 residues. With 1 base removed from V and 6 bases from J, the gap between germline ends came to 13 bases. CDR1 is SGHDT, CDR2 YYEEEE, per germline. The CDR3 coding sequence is TGTGCCAGCAGCTTGTTTAATCAAGTAGATGAAAAACTGTTTTTT. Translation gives CASSLFNQVDEKLFF.

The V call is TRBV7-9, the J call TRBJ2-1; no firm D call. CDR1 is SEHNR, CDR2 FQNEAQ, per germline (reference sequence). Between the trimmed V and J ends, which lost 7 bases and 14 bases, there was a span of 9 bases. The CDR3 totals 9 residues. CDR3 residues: CASTSREFF. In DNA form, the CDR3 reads TGTGCCAGCACCTCCCGGGAGTTCTTC.

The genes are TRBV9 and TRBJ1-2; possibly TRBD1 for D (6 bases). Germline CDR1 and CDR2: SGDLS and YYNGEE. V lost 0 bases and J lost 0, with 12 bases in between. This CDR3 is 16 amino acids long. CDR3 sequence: CASSVGGPISNYGYTF. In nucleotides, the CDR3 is TGTGCCAGCAGCGTAGGGGGGCCGATTTCTAACTATGGCTACACCTTC.